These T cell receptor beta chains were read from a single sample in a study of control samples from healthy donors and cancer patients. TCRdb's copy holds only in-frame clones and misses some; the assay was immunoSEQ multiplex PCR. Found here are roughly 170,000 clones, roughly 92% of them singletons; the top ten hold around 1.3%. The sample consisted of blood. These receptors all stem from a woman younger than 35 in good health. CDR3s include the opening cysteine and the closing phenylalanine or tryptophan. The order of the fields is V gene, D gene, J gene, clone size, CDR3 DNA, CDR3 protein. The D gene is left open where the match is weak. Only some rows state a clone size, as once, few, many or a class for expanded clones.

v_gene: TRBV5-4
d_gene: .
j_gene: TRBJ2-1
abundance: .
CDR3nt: TGTGCCAGCAGCCTGACCCCTGTCGTGGGGCAAAAGCAGTTCTTC
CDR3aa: CASSLTPVVGQKQFF

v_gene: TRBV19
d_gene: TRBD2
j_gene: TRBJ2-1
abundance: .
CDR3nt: TGTGCCAGTAACGCCCCTAGCGGGGGGGTGTCCTACAATGAGCAGTTCTTC
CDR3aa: CASNAPSGGVSYNEQFF

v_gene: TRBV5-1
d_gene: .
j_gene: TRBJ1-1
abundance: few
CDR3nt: TGCGCCAGCAGCTTCGGAACAGGGAGGGCTGAAGCTTTCTTT
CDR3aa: CASSFGTGRAEAFF

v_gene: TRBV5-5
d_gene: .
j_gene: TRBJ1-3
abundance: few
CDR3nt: TGTGCCAGCAGGCCCTCTGGAAACACCATATATTTT
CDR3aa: CASRPSGNTIYF

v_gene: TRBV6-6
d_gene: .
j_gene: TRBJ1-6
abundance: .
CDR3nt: TGTGCCAGCAGTTACTCGATAGCGGGGCTTGCTTCACCCCTCCACTTT
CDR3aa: CASSYSIAGLASPLHF

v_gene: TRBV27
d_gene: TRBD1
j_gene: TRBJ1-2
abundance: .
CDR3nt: TGTGCCAGCAGTCCACCGGGACAGGGTTCCCTGGGGGGCTACACCTTC
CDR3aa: CASSPPGQGSLGGYTF

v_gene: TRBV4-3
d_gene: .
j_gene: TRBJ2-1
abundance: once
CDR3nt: TGCGCCAGCAGCCAAGGGGGTACTGTATACAATGAGCAGTTCTTC
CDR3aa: CASSQGGTVYNEQFF

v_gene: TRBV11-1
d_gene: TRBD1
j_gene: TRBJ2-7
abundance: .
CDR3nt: TGTGCCAGCAGCCCCCGGGACAGCTCCTACGAGCAGTACTTC
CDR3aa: CASSPRDSSYEQYF

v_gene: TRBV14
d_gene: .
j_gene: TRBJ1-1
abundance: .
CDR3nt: TGTGCCAGCAGCCAACAGGGCTTCATGAACACTGAAGCTTTCTTT
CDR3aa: CASSQQGFMNTEAFF

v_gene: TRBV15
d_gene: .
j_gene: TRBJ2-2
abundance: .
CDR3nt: TGTGCCACCAGCCGAGTGGGATGGGGGGAGCTGTTTTTT
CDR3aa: CATSRVGWGELFF

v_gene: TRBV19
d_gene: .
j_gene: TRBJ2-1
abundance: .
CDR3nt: TGTGCCAGTAGTATCCAGGCGGGACTCGACAATGAGCAGTTCTTC
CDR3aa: CASSIQAGLDNEQFF

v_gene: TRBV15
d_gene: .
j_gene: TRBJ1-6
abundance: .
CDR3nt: TGTGCCACCAGCAGAGGAGGAGGGGGTAATTCACCCCTCCACTTT
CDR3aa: CATSRGGGGNSPLHF

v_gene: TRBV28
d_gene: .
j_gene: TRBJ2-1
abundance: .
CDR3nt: TGTGCCAGCAGTTTAAAATGGGAGGTCCGCAATGAGCAGTTCTTC
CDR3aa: CASSLKWEVRNEQFF

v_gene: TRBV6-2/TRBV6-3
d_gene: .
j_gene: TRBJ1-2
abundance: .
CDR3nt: TGTGCCAGCAACCCATGGGGGCGCCGGGTCGGCTACACCTTC
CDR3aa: CASNPWGRRVGYTF

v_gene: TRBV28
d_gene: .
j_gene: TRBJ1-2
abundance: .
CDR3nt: TGTGCCAGCAGCCTACCTGGGACGGGCTACACCTTC
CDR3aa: CASSLPGTGYTF

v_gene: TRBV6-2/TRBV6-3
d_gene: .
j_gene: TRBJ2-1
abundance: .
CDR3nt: TGTGCCAGCAGTTACTCGGACGCCCTCGGAGAGCAGTTCTTC
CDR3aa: CASSYSDALGEQFF

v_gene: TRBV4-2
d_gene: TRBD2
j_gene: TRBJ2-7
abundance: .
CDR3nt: TGTGCCAGCAGCCAGACTATAGCGGGGGGGCCGTTCGAGCAGTACTTC
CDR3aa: CASSQTIAGGPFEQYF

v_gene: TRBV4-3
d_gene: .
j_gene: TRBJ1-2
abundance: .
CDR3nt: TGCGCCAGCAGCCAAGATCGGTTCGAGATCTATGGCTACACCTTC
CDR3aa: CASSQDRFEIYGYTF